A selection of T cell receptor beta chains follows, all from one sample in a study of sequential checkpoint blockade in melanoma. The table came from immunoSEQ multiplex PCR; TCRdb's copy has only in-frame clones and leaves some out. Of approximately 3,600 clones in the sample, 17% were seen once. This specimen was tumor tissue (inferred from file names), taken from a patient given nivolumab and ipilimumab in sequence. The receptors here all came from a human donor with melanoma. The CDR3 runs from the conserved cysteine through the conserved F or W. The order of the fields is J gene, clone size, V gene, D gene, CDR3 length, CDR3 protein, CDR3 DNA. D genes are given only for firm matches. Size values are once, few and many counts, or a class for expanded clones, and some rows have none.

>TRBJ2-3|NA|TRBV4-1|NA|18
CASSQDLLGPGGTDTQYF
TGCGCCAGCAGCCAAGATCTTTTAGGACCAGGGGGCACAGATACGCAGTATTTT
>TRBJ1-5|medium-sized|TRBV6-8|TRBD1|13
CASSPQGDRPQHF
TGTGCCAGCAGTCCCCAGGGGGATCGGCCCCAGCATTTT
>TRBJ1-5|few|TRBV11-3|NA|15
CASSIRQLQHQPQHF
TGTGCCAGCAGCATAAGACAGCTTCAACATCAGCCCCAGCATTTT
>TRBJ1-5|NA|TRBV19|NA|17
CASSTRGVWEGNQPQHF
TGTGCCAGTAGTACCCGAGGGGTCTGGGAGGGCAATCAGCCCCAGCATTTT
>TRBJ2-3|NA|TRBV19|TRBD1|17
CASSPRTGRSRTDTQYF
TGTGCCAGTAGTCCCCGGACAGGGCGGAGTCGCACAGATACGCAGTATTTT
>TRBJ1-2|NA|TRBV19|TRBD1|14
CASTPTGYPYGYTF
TGTGCCAGTACCCCGACAGGGTACCCCTATGGCTACACCTTC
>TRBJ2-7|NA|TRBV5-1|TRBD2|20
CASSPGGSVGTSGVPYEQYF
TGCGCCAGCAGCCCGGGGGGTTCGGTCGGGACTAGCGGGGTGCCCTACGAGCAGTACTTC
>TRBJ2-7|NA|TRBV28|TRBD1|15
CASSLRGPRAYEQYF
TGTGCCAGCAGTTTAAGGGGGCCCCGGGCCTACGAGCAGTACTTC
>TRBJ1-6|few|TRBV6-8|NA|14
CASSRSGRGSPLHF
TGTGCCAGCAGTCGCTCAGGGAGGGGTTCACCCCTCCACTTT
>TRBJ2-7|few|TRBV15|NA|14
CATSRDQVTGEQYF
TGTGCCACCAGCAGAGATCAAGTGACGGGGGAGCAGTACTTC
>TRBJ1-5|NA|TRBV19|NA|13
CASSIMMGEPQHF
TGTGCCAGTAGTATAATGATGGGCGAGCCCCAGCATTTT
>TRBJ2-7|NA|TRBV5-1|TRBD2|15
CASSPTSALLYEQYF
TGCGCCAGCAGCCCCACTAGCGCATTACTCTACGAGCAGTACTTC
>TRBJ2-3|many|TRBV11-3|NA|14
CASSFAAGEDTQYF
TGTGCCAGCAGCTTCGCAGCGGGCGAAGATACGCAGTATTTT
>TRBJ2-3|few|TRBV11-3|TRBD2|15
CASSRLAGPTDTQYF
TGTGCCAGCAGCCGACTAGCGGGACCCACAGATACGCAGTATTTT
>TRBJ1-3|few|TRBV28|TRBD1|16
CASSLGTGAAGNTIYF
TGTGCCAGCAGTTTAGGGACAGGGGCGGCTGGAAACACCATATATTTT
>TRBJ2-1|few|TRBV9|TRBD1|15
CASSEWDRPYNEQFF
TGTGCCAGCAGTGAATGGGACAGGCCCTACAATGAGCAGTTCTTC
>TRBJ2-7|NA|TRBV9|NA|12
CASSRGPHEQYF
TGTGCCAGCAGCCGGGGGCCCCACGAGCAGTACTTC
>TRBJ2-1|NA|TRBV15|NA|16
CATSSPMAGTYNEQFF
TGTGCCACCAGCAGTCCTATGGCAGGAACCTACAATGAGCAGTTCTTC
>TRBJ1-1|few|TRBV9|TRBD1|16
CASSVGGTGWNTEAFF
TGTGCCAGCAGCGTAGGAGGGACAGGATGGAACACTGAAGCTTTCTTT
>TRBJ1-3|few|TRBV28|NA|15
CASSSPPSSGNTIYF
TGTGCCAGCAGTTCCCCCCCGAGCTCTGGAAACACCATATATTTT
>TRBJ1-2|few|TRBV30|NA|15
CAWSASNRVNYGYTF
TGTGCCTGGAGTGCCTCCAACAGGGTCAACTATGGCTACACCTTC
>TRBJ2-2|many|TRBV11-3|NA|15
CASSYRDTNTGELFF
TGTGCCAGCAGCTACCGGGACACTAACACCGGGGAGCTGTTTTTT
>TRBJ2-5|many|TRBV7-1|NA|15
CASSPSGSGVETQYF
TGTGCCAGCAGCCCTTCCGGCTCAGGGGTGGAGACCCAGTACTTC